This paragraph covers one T cell receptor beta chain sequence. The entry originates in a study of patients and donors after allogeneic stem cell transplantation. One entry per CDR3 protein, called by TCRdb with MiXCR from the RT-PCR reads. Among about 160,000 distinct CDR3 sequences listed, about 40% were seen once. This receptor was identified in a human donor who was either an allogeneic HSCT recipient or a stem cell or donor lymphocyte infusion donor (not recorded which). It is not recorded whose cells these are; they may come from a transplant donor. Sequenced: blood, either unsorted or a sorted T cell fraction (not recorded which).

CDR3 DNA sequence: TGTGCCAGCAGCGGAGGGACAGGGTATTCACCCCTCCACTTT. The encoded protein is CASSGGTGYSPLHF. This chain connects TRBV12-3 or TRBV12-4 to TRBJ1-6, with 9 bases identical to TRBD1. The CDR3 extends over 14 amino acids. V shed 6 bases and J 8 bases; nucleotides not matched to a gene: 5.